This TCR beta chain was identified during a study of blood T cell repertoires in COVID-19. Study as a whole: Samples taken during acute and convalescent COVID-19 were collected in the United States, Italy and Spain.

Original analysis: For nucleated cells, counts were estimated from reference gene primer amplification. Sequencing used immunoSEQ multiplex PCR; TCRdb keeps in-frame clones, though not all of them. That table is the source of V, J and clone size, and D and trimming were worked out from the DNA. The profile shows approximately 130,000 clones, around two thirds of them singletons. V lost 1 base to trimming and J lost 1 base; unmatched junction nucleotides: 4. CDR3 size: 16 residues. From germline, CDR1 is MNHEY and CDR2 SVGAGI. The source material was peripheral blood. This receptor was identified in a woman in her seventies with acute or convalescent COVID-19. The chain couples TRBV6-5 to TRBJ2-7; 10 nucleotides line up with TRBD1. The CDR3 DNA follows: TGTGCCAGCAGTTACTTTCGGACAGGGGGGTCCTACGAGCAGTACTTC. This encodes CASSYFRTGGSYEQYF.